Listed below are T cell receptor beta chains from one sample, sequenced in a study of blood T cells in healthy people across ages. TCRdb fed the 5' RACE reads into MiXCR, producing one record per CDR3 protein. The sample records roughly 1.9 million distinct CDR3 sequences, about 39% being singletons. Input material: blood. The receptors were gathered from a human donor in good health. Each CDR3 is given with its conserved first and last residue. A D gene is named only where the DNA matches it firmly. Only some rows state a clone size, as once, few, many or a class for expanded clones.

J: TRBJ1-4
D: TRBD1
length: 15
size: -
V: TRBV5-1
CDR3: CASSDRTGKNEKLFF
DNA: TGCGCCAGCAGCGACCGGACAGGCAAAAATGAAAAACTGTTTTTT

J: TRBJ2-4
D: -
length: 15
size: few
V: TRBV4-3
CDR3: CASSQDIVSKNIQYF
DNA: TGCGCCAGCAGCCAAGATATAGTAAGCAAAAACATTCAGTACTTC

J: TRBJ2-7
D: -
length: 12
size: few
V: TRBV7-9
CDR3: CASTRWGDEQYF
DNA: TGTGCCAGCACCCGGTGGGGCGACGAGCAGTACTTC

J: TRBJ1-5
D: -
length: 14
size: -
V: TRBV2
CDR3: CASIPFNVNQPQHF
DNA: TGTGCCAGCATACCATTTAATGTCAATCAGCCCCAGCATTTT

J: TRBJ1-6
D: TRBD1
length: 14
size: few
V: TRBV10-3
CDR3: CAISLRDRDSPLHF
DNA: TGTGCCATCAGTCTCCGGGACAGGGATTCACCCCTCCACTTT

J: TRBJ1-3
D: -
length: 14
size: -
V: TRBV29-1
CDR3: CSVTPSNSGNTIYF
DNA: TGCAGCGTGACCCCGAGTAACTCTGGAAACACCATATATTTT

J: TRBJ2-5
D: TRBD2
length: 16
size: many
V: TRBV4-2
CDR3: CASSEIAGGLRETQYF
DNA: TGTGCCAGCAGCGAGATAGCGGGGGGGCTGAGAGAGACCCAGTACTTC

J: TRBJ2-7
D: TRBD2
length: 15
size: -
V: TRBV3-1
CDR3: CASSQPSGSSYEQYF
DNA: TGTGCCAGCAGCCAACCTAGCGGGAGTTCCTACGAGCAGTACTTC

J: TRBJ2-7
D: -
length: 15
size: -
V: TRBV29-1
CDR3: CGVEGYRDIAYEQYF
DNA: TGCGGCGTCGAAGGTTACAGGGATATAGCTTACGAGCAGTACTTC

J: TRBJ2-1
D: TRBD2
length: 16
size: -
V: TRBV20-1
CDR3: CSAVGGDGDIYNEQFF
DNA: TGCAGCGCCGTGGGGGGGGATGGGGATATCTACAATGAGCAGTTCTTC

J: TRBJ1-5
D: TRBD1
length: 18
size: -
V: TRBV7-4
CDR3: CASSRVQDRGLVNQPQHF
DNA: TGTGCCAGCAGCCGAGTCCAAGACAGGGGGCTTGTCAATCAGCCCCAGCATTTT

J: TRBJ2-5
D: -
length: 15
size: -
V: TRBV10-3
CDR3: CAISEIQAALETQYF
DNA: TGTGCCATCAGTGAGATACAGGCCGCTTTGGAGACCCAGTACTTC

J: TRBJ2-5
D: -
length: 16
size: -
V: TRBV5-1
CDR3: CASSFGGTLVQETQYF
DNA: TGCGCCAGCAGCTTCGGGGGAACACTCGTACAAGAGACCCAGTACTTC

J: TRBJ1-1
D: -
length: 13
size: few
V: TRBV4-2
CDR3: CASSQGLNPEAFF
DNA: TGTGCCAGCAGCCAGGGTTTGAATCCGGAAGCTTTCTTT

J: TRBJ2-1
D: TRBD2
length: 15
size: many
V: TRBV7-2
CDR3: CASSLLAGDKNEQFF
DNA: TGTGCCAGCAGCCTGTTAGCGGGGGACAAGAATGAGCAGTTCTTC

J: TRBJ2-1
D: TRBD2
length: 15
size: few
V: TRBV28
CDR3: CASSSTGGDYNEQFF
DNA: TGTGCCAGCAGTTCCACTGGGGGGGACTACAATGAGCAGTTCTTC

J: TRBJ2-1
D: -
length: 14
size: many
V: TRBV10-3
CDR3: CAISESGQNNEQFF
DNA: TGTGCCATCAGTGAGTCAGGGCAGAACAATGAGCAGTTCTTC

J: TRBJ2-7
D: -
length: 14
size: few
V: TRBV4-2
CDR3: CASSQDTDGSEQYF
DNA: TGTGCCAGCAGCCAAGATACCGACGGTAGCGAGCAGTACTTC

J: TRBJ1-4
D: -
length: 14
size: few
V: TRBV5-1
CDR3: CASSSQGYGEKLFF
DNA: TGCGCCAGCAGCTCCCAGGGTTACGGTGAAAAACTGTTTTTT

J: TRBJ1-6
D: -
length: 15
size: -
V: TRBV5-1
CDR3: CANSLKSSYNSPLHF
DNA: TGTGCCAACAGCTTGAAGAGCTCCTATAATTCACCCCTCCACTTT

J: TRBJ1-2
D: -
length: 12
size: -
V: TRBV29-1
CDR3: CSVEDAQPGYTF
DNA: TGCAGCGTTGAAGATGCACAACCCGGCTACACCTTC

J: TRBJ2-5
D: -
length: 14
size: -
V: TRBV7-8
CDR3: CASSSPYSGETQYF
DNA: TGTGCCAGCAGCTCGCCGTATTCCGGGGAGACCCAGTACTTC

J: TRBJ2-7
D: TRBD2
length: 17
size: -
V: TRBV4-1
CDR3: CASSRRLAGGLDYEQYF
DNA: TGCGCCAGCAGCCGTCGACTAGCGGGGGGACTAGACTACGAGCAGTACTTC

J: TRBJ1-1
D: -
length: 12
size: -
V: TRBV6-2/TRBV6-3
CDR3: CASRGVNTEAFF
DNA: TGTGCCAGCAGGGGGGTGAACACTGAAGCTTTCTTT

J: TRBJ1-2
D: -
length: 14
size: few
V: TRBV6-2/TRBV6-3
CDR3: CASRQTQVNYGYTF
DNA: TGTGCCAGCAGACAGACCCAGGTTAACTATGGCTACACCTTC